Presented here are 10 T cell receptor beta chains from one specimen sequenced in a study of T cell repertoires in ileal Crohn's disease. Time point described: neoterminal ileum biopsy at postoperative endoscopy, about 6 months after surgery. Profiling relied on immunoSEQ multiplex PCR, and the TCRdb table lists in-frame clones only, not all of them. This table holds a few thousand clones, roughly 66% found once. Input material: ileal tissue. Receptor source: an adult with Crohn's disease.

CDR3 sequence: CASSLLFGYTF. The CDR3 DNA sequence: TGTGCCAGCAGTCTTTTGTTCGGCTACACCTTC. The V call is TRBV7-2, the J call TRBJ1-2; D unclear. V lost 6 bases, J lost 8 bases, and 10 bases lay in between. Germline V CDR1 and CDR2: SGHTA, FQGNSA. The CDR3 runs to 11 residues.

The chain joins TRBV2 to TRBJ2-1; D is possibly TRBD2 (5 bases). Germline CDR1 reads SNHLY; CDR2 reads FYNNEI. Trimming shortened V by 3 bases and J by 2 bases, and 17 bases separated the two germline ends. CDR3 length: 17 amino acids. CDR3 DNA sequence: TGTGCCAGCAGTGATTTAGAGGGAGACGAACCCTACAATGAGCAGTTCTTC. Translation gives CASSDLEGDEPYNEQFF.

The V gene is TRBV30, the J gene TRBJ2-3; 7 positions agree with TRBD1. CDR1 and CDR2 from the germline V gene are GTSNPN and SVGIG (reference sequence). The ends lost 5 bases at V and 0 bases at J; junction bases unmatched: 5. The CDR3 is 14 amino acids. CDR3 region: CAWDDRASTDTQYF. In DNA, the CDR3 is TGTGCCTGGGATGACAGGGCAAGCACAGATACGCAGTATTTT. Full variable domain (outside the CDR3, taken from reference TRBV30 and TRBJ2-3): SQTIHQWPATLVQPVGSPLSLECTVEGTSNPNLYWYRQAAGRGLQLLFYSVGIGQISSEVPQNLSASRPQDRQFILSSKKLLLSDSGFYLCAWDDRASTDTQYFGPGTRLTVL.

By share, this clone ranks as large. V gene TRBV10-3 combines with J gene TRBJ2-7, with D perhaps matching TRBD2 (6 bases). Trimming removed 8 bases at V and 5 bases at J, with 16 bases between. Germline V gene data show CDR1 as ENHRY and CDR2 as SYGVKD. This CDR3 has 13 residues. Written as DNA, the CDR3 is TGTGCCATCGGGAGGTCCAGGGAGGACGAGCAGTACGTC. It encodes CAIGRSREDEQYV.

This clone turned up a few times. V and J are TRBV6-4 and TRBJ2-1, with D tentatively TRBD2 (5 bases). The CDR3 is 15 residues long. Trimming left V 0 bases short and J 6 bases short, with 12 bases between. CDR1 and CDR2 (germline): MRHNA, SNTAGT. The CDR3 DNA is TGTGCCAGCAGTGACTCGACTACCCTAAGCAATGAGCAGTTCTTC. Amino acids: CASSDSTTLSNEQFF.

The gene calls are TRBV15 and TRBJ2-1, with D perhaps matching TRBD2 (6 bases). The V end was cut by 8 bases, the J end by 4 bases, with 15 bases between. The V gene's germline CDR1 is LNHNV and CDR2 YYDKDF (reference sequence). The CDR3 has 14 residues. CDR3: CATRRSGRYNEQFF. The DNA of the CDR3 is TGTGCCACCCGTAGAAGCGGGCGATACAATGAGCAGTTCTTC.

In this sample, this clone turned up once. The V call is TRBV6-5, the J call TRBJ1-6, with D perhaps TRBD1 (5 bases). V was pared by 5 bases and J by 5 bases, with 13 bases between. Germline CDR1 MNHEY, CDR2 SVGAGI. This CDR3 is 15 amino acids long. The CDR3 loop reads CASSAPGGDNSPLHF. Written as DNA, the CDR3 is TGTGCCAGCAGTGCCCCCGGGGGGGATAATTCACCCCTCCACTTT.

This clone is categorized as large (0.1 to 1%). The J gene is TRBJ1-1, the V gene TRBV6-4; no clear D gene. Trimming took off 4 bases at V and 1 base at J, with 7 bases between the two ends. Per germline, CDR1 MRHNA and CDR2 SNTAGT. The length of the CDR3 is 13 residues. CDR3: CASSAGENTEAFF. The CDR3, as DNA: TGTGCCAGCAGTGCCGGGGAGAACACTGAAGCTTTCTTT.

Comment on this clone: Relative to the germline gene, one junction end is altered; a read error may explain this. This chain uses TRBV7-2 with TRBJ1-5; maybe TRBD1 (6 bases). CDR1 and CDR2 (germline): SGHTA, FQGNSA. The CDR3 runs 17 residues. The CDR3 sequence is CASGLGPPGQGNQPQHF. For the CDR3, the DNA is TGTGCCAGCGGCTTAGGCCCCCCGGGGCAGGGGAATCAGCCCCAGCATTTT. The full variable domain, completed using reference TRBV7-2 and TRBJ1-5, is GAGVSQSPSNKVTEKGKDVELRCDPISGHTALYWYRQSLGQGLEFLIYFQGNSAPDKSGLPSDRFSAERTGGSVSTLTIQRTQQEDSAVYLCASGLGPPGQGNQPQHFGDGTRLSIL.

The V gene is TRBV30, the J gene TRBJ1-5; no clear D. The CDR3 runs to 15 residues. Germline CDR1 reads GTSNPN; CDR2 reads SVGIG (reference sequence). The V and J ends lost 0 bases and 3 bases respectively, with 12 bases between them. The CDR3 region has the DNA TGTGCCTGGAGTGTGGGGAGGGTTCCCAATCAGCCCCAGCATTTT. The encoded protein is CAWSVGRVPNQPQHF.